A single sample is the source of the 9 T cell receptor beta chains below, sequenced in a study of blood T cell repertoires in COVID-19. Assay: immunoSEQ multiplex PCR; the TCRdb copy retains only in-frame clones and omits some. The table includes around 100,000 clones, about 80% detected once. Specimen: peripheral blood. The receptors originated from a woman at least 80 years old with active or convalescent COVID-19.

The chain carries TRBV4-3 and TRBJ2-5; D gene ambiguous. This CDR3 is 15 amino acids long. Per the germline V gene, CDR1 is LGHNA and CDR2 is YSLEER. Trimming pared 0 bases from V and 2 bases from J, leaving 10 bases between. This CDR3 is CASSQDFDLQETQYF. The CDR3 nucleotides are TGCGCCAGCAGCCAAGATTTCGACTTACAAGAGACCCAGTACTTC.

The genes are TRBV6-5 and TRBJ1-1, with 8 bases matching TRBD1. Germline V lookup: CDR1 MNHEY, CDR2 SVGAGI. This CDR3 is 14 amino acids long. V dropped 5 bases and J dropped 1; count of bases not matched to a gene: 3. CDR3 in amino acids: CASSRDRKNTEAFF. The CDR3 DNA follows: TGTGCCAGCAGTCGGGACAGGAAGAACACTGAAGCTTTCTTT.

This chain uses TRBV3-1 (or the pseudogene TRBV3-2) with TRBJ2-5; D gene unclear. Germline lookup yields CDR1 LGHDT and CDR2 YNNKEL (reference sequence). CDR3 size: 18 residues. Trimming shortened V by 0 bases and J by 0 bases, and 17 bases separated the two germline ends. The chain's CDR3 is CASSQEGRFRPYQETQYF. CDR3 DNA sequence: TGTGCCAGCAGCCAAGAGGGTCGGTTCAGGCCTTACCAAGAGACCCAGTACTTC.

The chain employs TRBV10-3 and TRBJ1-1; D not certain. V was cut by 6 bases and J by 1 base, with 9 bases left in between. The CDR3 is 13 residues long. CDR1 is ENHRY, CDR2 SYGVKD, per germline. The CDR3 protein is CAISGLANTEAFF. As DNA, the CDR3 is TGTGCCATCAGCGGACTCGCGAACACTGAAGCTTTCTTT.

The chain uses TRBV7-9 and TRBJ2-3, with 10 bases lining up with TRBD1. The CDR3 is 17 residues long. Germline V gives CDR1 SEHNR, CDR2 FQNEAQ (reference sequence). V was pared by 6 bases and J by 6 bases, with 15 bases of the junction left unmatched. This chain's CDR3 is CASRPTGQGLRSDTQYF. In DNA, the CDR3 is TGTGCCAGCAGACCGACGGGACAGGGGTTACGGAGCGATACGCAGTATTTT.

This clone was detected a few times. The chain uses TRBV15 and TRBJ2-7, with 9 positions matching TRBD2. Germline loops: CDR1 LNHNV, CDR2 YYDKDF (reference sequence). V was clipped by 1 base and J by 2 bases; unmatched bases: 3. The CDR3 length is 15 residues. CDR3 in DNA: TGTGCCACCAGCAGAGGAGGCGGGAGGGCCTACGAGCAGTACTTC. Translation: CATSRGGGRAYEQYF.

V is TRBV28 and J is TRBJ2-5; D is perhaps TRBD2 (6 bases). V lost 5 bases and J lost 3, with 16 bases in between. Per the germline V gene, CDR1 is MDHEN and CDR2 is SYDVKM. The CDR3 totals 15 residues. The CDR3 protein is CASSGVGSTEETQYF. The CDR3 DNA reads TGTGCCAGCAGTGGGGTCGGGAGTACTGAAGAGACCCAGTACTTC.

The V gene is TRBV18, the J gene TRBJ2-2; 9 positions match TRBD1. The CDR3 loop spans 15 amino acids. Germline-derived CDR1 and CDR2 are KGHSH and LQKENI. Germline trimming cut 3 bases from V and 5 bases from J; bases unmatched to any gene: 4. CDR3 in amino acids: CASSPGQGVTGELFF. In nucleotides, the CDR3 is TGTGCCAGCTCACCGGGACAGGGAGTTACCGGGGAGCTGTTTTTT.

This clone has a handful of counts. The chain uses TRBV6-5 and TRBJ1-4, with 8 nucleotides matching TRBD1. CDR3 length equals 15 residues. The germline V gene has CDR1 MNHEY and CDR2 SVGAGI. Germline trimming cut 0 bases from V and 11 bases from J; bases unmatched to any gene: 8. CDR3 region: CASSYSIVQGAKLFF. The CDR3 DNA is TGTGCCAGCAGTTACTCGATAGTCCAGGGGGCGAAACTGTTTTTT.